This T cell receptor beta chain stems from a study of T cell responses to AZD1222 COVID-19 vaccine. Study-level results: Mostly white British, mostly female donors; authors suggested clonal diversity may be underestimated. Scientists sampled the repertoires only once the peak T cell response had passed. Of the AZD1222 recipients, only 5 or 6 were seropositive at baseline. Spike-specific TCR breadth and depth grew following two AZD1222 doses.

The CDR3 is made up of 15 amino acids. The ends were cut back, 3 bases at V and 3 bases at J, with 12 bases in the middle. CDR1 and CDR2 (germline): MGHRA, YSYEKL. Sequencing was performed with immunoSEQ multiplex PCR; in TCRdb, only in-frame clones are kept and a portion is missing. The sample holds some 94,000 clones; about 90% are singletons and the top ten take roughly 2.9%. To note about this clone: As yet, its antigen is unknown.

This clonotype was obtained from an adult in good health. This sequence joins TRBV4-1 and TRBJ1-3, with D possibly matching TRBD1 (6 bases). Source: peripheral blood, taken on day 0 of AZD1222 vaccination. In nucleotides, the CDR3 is TGCGCCAGCAGCCATCCCGGGACACGTGGAAACACCATATATTTT. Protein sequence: CASSHPGTRGNTIYF.